Listed here are 23 T cell receptor beta chains from one sample, sequenced in a study of cytomegalovirus exposure and HLA in healthy donors. The PCR made use of 60 Vbeta and 13 Jbeta primers. The repertoire was sequenced with immunoSEQ multiplex PCR; TCRdb's copy has only in-frame clones and lacks some. The data contain approximately 200,000 clones, 82% of them singletons. Sequencing used PBMCs. The receptors shown here come from a boy younger than 10 in good health and CMV-seronegative.

This chain uses TRBV19 with TRBJ1-3; unclear D gene. Trimming took off 5 bases at V and 0 bases at J, with 8 bases between the two ends. From germline, CDR1 is LNHDA and CDR2 SQIVND (reference sequence). This CDR3 has 14 amino acids. Here the CDR3 DNA reads TGTGCCAGTAGTCCTTACAGCTCTGGAAACACCATATATTTT. Translated, it gives CASSPYSSGNTIYF.

Comment on this clone: Other DNA sequences in the sample encode the same CDR3. The V call is TRBV5-1, the J call TRBJ1-4; D unclear. This CDR3 contains 15 residues. V was pared by 0 bases and J by 0 bases, with 6 bases between. Germline assignment: CDR1 SGHRS and CDR2 YFSETQ. CDR3 in DNA: TGCGCCAGCAGCTTGGTAGGAGCAACTAATGAAAAACTGTTTTTT. Protein: CASSLVGATNEKLFF. The full variable domain, completed using reference TRBV5-1 and TRBJ1-4, is KAGVTQTPRYLIKTRGQQVTLSCSPISGHRSVSWYQQTPGQGLQFLFEYFSETQRNKGNFPGRFSGRQFSNSRSEMNVSTLELGDSALYLCASSLVGATNEKLFFGSGTQLSVL.

CDR3 DNA sequence: TGCGCCAGCAGCTACGGCTGGGGAGGAGGCGAGCAGTACTTC. Translating gives CASSYGWGGGEQYF. This sequence joins TRBV5-1 and TRBJ2-7, with D tentatively TRBD2 (6 bases). Germline CDR1 is SGHRS and CDR2 is YFSETQ. The V end lost 3 bases, the J end lost 6 bases, and 16 bases lay between the germline ends. This CDR3 has 14 amino acids.

The chain links TRBV10-1 to TRBJ2-3; 10 positions agree with TRBD1. The CDR3 totals 16 residues. Germline-derived CDR1 and CDR2 are WNHNN and SYGVQD (reference sequence). V was pared by 5 bases and J by 7 bases, with 12 bases of the junction left unmatched. The CDR3 region has the DNA TGCGCCAGCAGTATTTTTTGGACAGGGGGGTCCTATACGCAGTATTTT. Encoded protein: CASSIFWTGGSYTQYF.

This CDR3 is CASSSAAGGLNEQFF. The CDR3 nucleotides are TGTGCCAGCAGCAGCGCAGCGGGGGGGCTCAATGAGCAGTTCTTC. J is TRBJ2-1 and V is TRBV21-1; TRBD2 reflects the table's D call only, with no check against the DNA. TRBV21-1 is described as a pseudogene. This CDR3 region has 15 residues.

This clone was recorded a few times. The genes are TRBV7-6 and TRBJ2-5; D not resolved. The V gene's germline CDR1 is SGHVS and CDR2 FNYEAQ. Trimming left V 0 bases short and J 5 bases short, with 4 bases between. The CDR3 loop spans 12 amino acids. CDR3 sequence reads: CASSLARETQYF. The CDR3 nucleotides are TGTGCCAGCAGCTTAGCCCGGGAGACCCAGTACTTC.

The chain has TRBV5-6 and TRBJ2-7; 7 bases fit TRBD1. Germline CDR1 and CDR2: SGHDT and YYEEEE. The V and J ends lost 3 bases and 5 bases, in that order; junction bases with no gene match: 14. The length of the CDR3 is 16 residues. DNA of the CDR3: TGTGCCAGCAGCTCGCCTTTGACAGGGCCTGGTAACGAGCAGTACTTC. Translated, it gives CASSSPLTGPGNEQYF.

This clone was counted once. The chain combines TRBV5-6 with TRBJ2-1; TRBD2 agrees at 16 bases. Per germline, CDR1 SGHDT and CDR2 YYEEEE. Germline trimming cut 3 bases from V and 10 bases from J; bases unmatched to any gene: 10. This CDR3 spans 17 amino acids. The CDR3 region is CASSSSGLAGGPGEQFF. The CDR3 coding sequence is TGTGCCAGCAGCTCATCGGGACTAGCGGGGGGGCCGGGGGAGCAGTTCTTC.

This chain links TRBV7-9 with TRBJ2-4, with TRBD1 matching 10 bases. Germline-derived CDR1 and CDR2 are SEHNR and FQNEAQ (reference sequence). V lost 3 bases and J lost 10; bases outside the gene matches: 12. This CDR3 has 16 residues. CDR3 bases: TGTGCCAGCAGCTTGACGGCCGGGACAGGGGTTCGGATTCAGTACTTC. The encoded protein is CASSLTAGTGVRIQYF.

The CDR3 reads CASSFRQGHGYTF. For the CDR3, the DNA is TGTGCCAGCAGCTTCCGACAGGGTCATGGCTACACCTTC. The chain has TRBV7-9 and TRBJ1-2; the match to TRBD1 covers 7 bases. The V segment lost 3 bases and the J segment 6 bases; nucleotides outside the gene matches: 4. Germline CDR1 and CDR2: SEHNR and FQNEAQ (reference sequence). This CDR3 spans 13 amino acids.

The chain carries TRBV4-3 and TRBJ2-7; possibly TRBD1 for D (6 bases). Trimming pared 5 bases from V and 4 bases from J, leaving 12 bases between. Germline V gives CDR1 LGHNA, CDR2 YSLEER. The CDR3 length is 13 residues. The chain's CDR3 is CASSSAQGYEQYF. CDR3 in DNA: TGCGCCAGCAGCTCAGCCCAGGGGTACGAGCAGTACTTC.

The chain recombines TRBV9 with TRBJ1-6, with D perhaps TRBD1 (5 bases). The germline CDR1 and CDR2 sequences are SGDLS and YYNGEE. With 5 bases removed from V and 4 bases from J, the gap between germline ends came to 16 bases. This CDR3 spans 16 amino acids. The CDR3 here is CASSGRMTAYNSPLHF. The CDR3, as DNA: TGTGCCAGCAGTGGGAGGATGACAGCTTATAATTCACCCCTCCACTTT.

The genes are TRBV7-2 and TRBJ2-7; TRBD2 agrees at 8 bases. With 1 base clipped from V and 6 bases from J, the junction kept 8 bases outside the gene matches. This CDR3 comprises 15 residues. The germline gives CDR1 SGHTA, CDR2 FQGNSA. The CDR3 bases are TGTGCCAGCAGCTTAGTTTCGGGGGGGGCGGGCGAGCAGTACTTC. Protein: CASSLVSGGAGEQYF.

V gene TRBV9 combines with J gene TRBJ2-3; 15 positions match TRBD2. CDR1 and CDR2 (germline): SGDLS, YYNGEE. J lost 0 bases, V lost 6 bases, and 17 bases had no gene match. This CDR3 region has 21 residues. The DNA for the CDR3 is TGTGCCAGCATCTCACCTTGGGGGACTAGCGGGGGGAACCCTAGCACAGATACGCAGTATTTT. This encodes CASISPWGTSGGNPSTDTQYF.

CDR3 coding DNA: TGTGCCATCAGCGTAAGACTCGCAGATACGCAGTATTTT. This sequence encodes CAISVRLADTQYF. The V and J genes are TRBV10-3 and TRBJ2-3; the D is unclear. The CDR3 loop spans 13 amino acids. Trimming removed 6 bases at V and 4 bases at J, with 11 bases between. CDR1 ENHRY and CDR2 SYGVKD come from the germline V gene.

The chain recombines TRBV7-9 with TRBJ2-7; 9 bases fit TRBD2. The V segment lost 2 bases and the J segment 3 bases; nucleotides outside the gene matches: 5. Germline CDR1 SEHNR, CDR2 FQNEAQ (reference sequence). The CDR3 extends over 15 amino acids. CDR3 region: CASSLPLAGLYEQYF. Written as DNA, the CDR3 is TGTGCCAGCAGCTTACCACTAGCGGGCCTCTACGAGCAGTACTTC. The full variable domain, its missing parts supplied by reference TRBV7-9 and TRBJ2-7, is DTGVSQNPRHKITKRGQNVTFRCDPISEHNRLYWYRQTLGQGPEFLTYFQNEAQLEKSRLLSDRFSAERPKGSFSTLEIQRTEQGDSAMYLCASSLPLAGLYEQYFGPGTRLTVT.

V gene TRBV7-9 combines with J gene TRBJ1-6; D is ambiguous. The V end was cut by 4 bases, the J end by 9 bases, with 13 bases between. The CDR3 sequence is 14 residues long. Germline V gene data show CDR1 as SEHNR and CDR2 as FQNEAQ (reference sequence). The CDR3 bases are TGTGCCAGCAGCTCTGACTTAGGGAGTTCACCCCTCCACTTT. It codes for CASSSDLGSSPLHF.

This chain joins TRBV19 and TRBJ2-2; a weak D match, TRBD2 (7 bases). The V gene lost 6 bases and the J gene lost 8 bases, with 19 bases spanning the gap. Germline V gene data show CDR1 as LNHDA and CDR2 as SQIVND (reference sequence). The CDR3 runs to 15 residues. The CDR3 coding sequence is TGTGCCAGTAGCACGGGGGCGGGGGCAGGTGGGGAGCTGTTTTTT. Protein product: CASSTGAGAGGELFF.

The chain recombines TRBV2 with TRBJ1-1; 8 bases are a match to TRBD1. V was pared by 3 bases and J by 7 bases, with 7 bases of the junction left unmatched. The germline gives CDR1 SNHLY, CDR2 FYNNEI. This CDR3 spans 14 amino acids. In DNA form, the CDR3 reads TGTGCCAGCAGTGAGGAAGACAGGGGCGTTGAAGCTTTCTTT. As protein: CASSEEDRGVEAFF. The full variable domain, with the rest looked up from reference TRBV2 and TRBJ1-1, is EPEVTQTPSHQVTQMGQEVILRCVPISNHLYFYWYRQILGQKVEFLVSFYNNEISEKSEIFDDQFSVERPDGSNFTLKIRSTKLEDSAMYFCASSEEDRGVEAFFGQGTRLTVV.

The chain links TRBV13 to TRBJ1-1; D might be TRBD1 (5 bases). The germline CDR1 and CDR2 sequences are PRHDT and FYEKMQ (reference sequence). The CDR3 is 18 residues long. Trimming removed 5 bases from V and 0 bases from J, with 22 bases in between. The CDR3 here is CASSLAGMWRVMNTEAFF. The CDR3 nucleotides read TGTGCCAGCAGCCTGGCAGGGATGTGGCGCGTAATGAACACTGAAGCTTTCTTT.

V and J are TRBV4-1 and TRBJ2-7; 7 bases fit TRBD1. The CDR3 runs to 16 residues. Germline V gene sequence: CDR1 MGHRA, CDR2 YSYEKL. After removal of 0 bases from V and 0 bases from J, the junction contained 5 bases not matched to a gene. CDR3 nucleotides: TGCGCCAGCAGCCAAGATTGGACAGGTTCCTCCTACGAGCAGTACTTC. Translating it yields CASSQDWTGSSYEQYF.

The chain carries TRBV16 and TRBJ2-3; 7 positions agree with TRBD1. The CDR3 sequence is 17 residues long. After removal of 3 bases from V and 2 bases from J, the junction contained 11 bases not matched to a gene. Germline assignment: CDR1 KGHSY and CDR2 FQNENV. DNA for the CDR3: TGTGCCAGCAGCCAGCTCGTGTCAGGACAGGACACAGATACGCAGTATTTT. It encodes CASSQLVSGQDTDTQYF.

V and J are TRBV6-5 and TRBJ1-2, with TRBD1 identical over 8 bases. The CDR3 is 14 residues long. Losses at the gene ends were 6 bases for V and 7 bases for J; bases not matched to a gene: 10. Germline CDR1 and CDR2: MNHEY and SVGAGI. DNA of the CDR3: TGTGCCAGCAGGCCCCTCGGACAGGGTCTTGGCTACACCTTC. It specifies CASRPLGQGLGYTF.